What follows is one TCR beta chain and its context. Its matching antigen is unknown. Assay: immunoSEQ multiplex PCR; the TCRdb copy retains only in-frame clones and omits some. The repertoire includes 2,500,000 or so clones, more than 85% of them detected once, and approximately 0.36% sits in the top ten. This entry comes from a study of shared clonotypes between healthy human individuals. Findings and caveats of the study: The genetic and exposure-history diversity represented was limited by few donors. Larger estimated richness was generally recorded for naive subsets relative to memory subsets.

Deletions cut 0 bases from V and 3 bases from J, with 12 bases between. Germline CDR1 reads SGHRS; CDR2 reads YFSETQ. The CDR3 sequence is 15 residues long. Adults of Caucasian background living in Nashville, Tennessee made up all donors. The chain has TRBV5-1 and TRBJ2-5; D is unclear. This TCR derives from a young man in good health. Some clones in this sample may be carry-over from other donors' samples. The sample taken for sequencing was naive CD4+ T cells from PBMCs. This sample's subset: CD45RA+ positively selected. In DNA, the CDR3 is TGCGCCAGCAGCTTGGTGTCTCCTCGAGAAGAGACCCAGTACTTC. It codes for CASSLVSPREETQYF. The variable domain in full, with the rest retrieved from reference TRBV5-1 and TRBJ2-5, is KAGVTQTPRYLIKTRGQQVTLSCSPISGHRSVSWYQQTPGQGLQFLFEYFSETQRNKGNFPGRFSGRQFSNSRSEMNVSTLELGDSALYLCASSLVSPREETQYFGPGTRLLVL.